These 4 T cell receptor beta chains share one sample of origin, sequenced in a study of monozygotic twins with cystic fibrosis. Profiled with immunoSEQ multiplex PCR; TCRdb holds only in-frame clones, not every one. Among 20,000 to 25,000 clones, 95% to 98% were seen once, and the ten largest hold roughly 0.15%. Sequenced: blood. The receptors originated from a girl aged 5-17 years with cystic fibrosis.

The chain carries TRBV2 and TRBJ1-5, with D hard to call. Germline loops: CDR1 SNHLY, CDR2 FYNNEI. V was cut by 0 bases and J by 4 bases, with 7 bases left in between. This CDR3 has 14 residues. The CDR3 DNA follows: TGTGCCAGCAGTGAAGCACGGTATAATCAGCCCCAGCATTTT. It encodes CASSEARYNQPQHF.

The chain uses TRBV4-2 and TRBJ1-5; no clear D. The CDR3 runs to 14 residues. Germline CDR1 is LGHNA and CDR2 is YNFKEQ. Deletions cut 0 bases from V and 6 bases from J, with 9 bases between. CDR3 in DNA: TGTGCCAGCAGCCAAGATTGGGCGGGTCAGCCCCAGCATTTT. It encodes CASSQDWAGQPQHF.

The CDR3 DNA sequence: TGCGCCAGCAGCTTGGAAGGTAGCCGGGAGCTGTTTTTT. It codes for CASSLEGSRELFF. This rearrangement joins TRBV5-1 to TRBJ2-2, with D uncertain. Germline V gene data show CDR1 as SGHRS and CDR2 as YFSETQ. The CDR3 length is 13 residues. The V end lost 0 bases, the J end lost 9 bases, and 9 bases lay between the germline ends.

This chain uses TRBV10-3 with TRBJ2-7; TRBD2 agrees at 8 bases. CDR1 is ENHRY, CDR2 SYGVKD, per germline. The CDR3 sequence is 14 residues long. The CDR3 sequence: CASGGQGVPYEQYF. Here the CDR3 DNA reads TGTGCATCGGGGGGGCAGGGAGTCCCCTACGAGCAGTACTTC.